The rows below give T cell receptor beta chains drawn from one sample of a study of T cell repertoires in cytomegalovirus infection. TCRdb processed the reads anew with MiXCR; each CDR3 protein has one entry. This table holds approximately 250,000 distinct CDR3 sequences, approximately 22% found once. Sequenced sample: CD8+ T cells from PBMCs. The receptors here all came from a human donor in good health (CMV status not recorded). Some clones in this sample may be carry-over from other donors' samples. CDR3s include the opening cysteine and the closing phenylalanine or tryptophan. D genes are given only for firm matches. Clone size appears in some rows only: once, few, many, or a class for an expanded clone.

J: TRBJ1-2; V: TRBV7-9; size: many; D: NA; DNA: TGTGCCAGCAGCTTAGCTCGTAAGGGCGGACAGCCCTATGGCTACACCTTC; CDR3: CASSLARKGGQPYGYTF
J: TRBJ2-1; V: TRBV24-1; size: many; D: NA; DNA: TGTGCCACCGCGGATCGTATTGGGGCTTCAGGCAATGAGCAGTTCTTC; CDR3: CATADRIGASGNEQFF
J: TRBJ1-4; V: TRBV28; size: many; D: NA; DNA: TGTGCCAGCAATGAAGGGTGGAATAATGAAAAACTGTTTTTT; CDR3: CASNEGWNNEKLFF
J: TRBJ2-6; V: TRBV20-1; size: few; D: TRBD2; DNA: TGCAGAAGTGGACTAGCGCACTCCGGGGGGGCCAACGTCCTGACTTTC; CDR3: CRSGLAHSGGANVLTF
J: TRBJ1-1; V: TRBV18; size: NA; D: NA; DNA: TGTGCCAGCTCAGGGGGTCTGGGCACTGAAGCTTTCTTT; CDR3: CASSGGLGTEAFF
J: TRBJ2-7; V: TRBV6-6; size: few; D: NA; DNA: TGTGCCAGCAGTTACATGAGGGGGGTCCTCTACGAGCAGTACTTC; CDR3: CASSYMRGVLYEQYF
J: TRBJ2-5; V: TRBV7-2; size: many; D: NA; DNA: TGTGCCAGCAGCTTAGCCCCGCTACAGGAGACCCAGTACTTC; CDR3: CASSLAPLQETQYF
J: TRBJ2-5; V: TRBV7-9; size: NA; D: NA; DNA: TGTGCCAGCTCCTGGGACCTCCGCCAGGAGACCCAGTACTTC; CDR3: CASSWDLRQETQYF
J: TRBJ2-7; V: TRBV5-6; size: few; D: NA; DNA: TGTGCCAGCAGCCCCGGGACCCCAGCCGGCGAGCAGTACTTC; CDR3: CASSPGTPAGEQYF
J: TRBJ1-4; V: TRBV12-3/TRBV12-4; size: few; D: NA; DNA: TGTGCCAGCAGCTGGGGGCCTGATGAAAAACTGTTTTTT; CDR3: CASSWGPDEKLFF
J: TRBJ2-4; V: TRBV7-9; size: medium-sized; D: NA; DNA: TGTGCCAGCAGCCCCGGGAAGAGCGGAGGCAAAAACATTCAGTACTTC; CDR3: CASSPGKSGGKNIQYF
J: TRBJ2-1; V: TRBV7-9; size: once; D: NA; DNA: TGTGCCAGCAGCACAAGAAGGGACTACAATGAGCAGTTCTTC; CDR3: CASSTRRDYNEQFF
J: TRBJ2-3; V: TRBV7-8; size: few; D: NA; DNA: TGTGCCAGCACTGGGCTTAGCACAGATACGCAGTATTTT; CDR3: CASTGLSTDTQYF
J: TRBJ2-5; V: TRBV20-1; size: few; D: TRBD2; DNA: TGCAGTGCTAGTAACGCCCCCCGGGGGGTGGAGACCCAGTACTTC; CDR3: CSASNAPRGVETQYF
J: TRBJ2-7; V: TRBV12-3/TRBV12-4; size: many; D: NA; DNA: TGTGCCAGCAGTTCCTACAGGGATCACGAGCAGTACTTC; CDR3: CASSSYRDHEQYF
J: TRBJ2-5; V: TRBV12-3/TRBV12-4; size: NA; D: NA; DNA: TGTGCCAGCAGTCCATGGGACGACCAAGAGACCCAGTACTTC; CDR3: CASSPWDDQETQYF
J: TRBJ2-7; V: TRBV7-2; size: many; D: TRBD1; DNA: TGTGCCAGCAGCTTAGTACCGGGACAGGGTTCCTACGAGCAGTACTTC; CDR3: CASSLVPGQGSYEQYF
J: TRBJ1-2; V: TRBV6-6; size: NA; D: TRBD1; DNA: TGTGCCAGCAGTTCTACAGGGGGAAGCGTCTATGGCTACACCTTC; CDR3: CASSSTGGSVYGYTF
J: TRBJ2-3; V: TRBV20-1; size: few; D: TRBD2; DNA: TGCAGTGCAAGCCCGGAACTAGCGGGGGGGCAGGGAGATACGCAGTATTTT; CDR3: CSASPELAGGQGDTQYF
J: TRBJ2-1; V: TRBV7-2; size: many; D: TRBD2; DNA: TGTGCCAGCAGCTTAGGACTAGCGGGGGGATACAATGAGCAGTTCTTC; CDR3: CASSLGLAGGYNEQFF
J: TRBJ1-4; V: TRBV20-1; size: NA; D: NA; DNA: TGCAGTGCTAGTAAGCGATTCGACGATGAAAAACTGTTTTTT; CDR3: CSASKRFDDEKLFF
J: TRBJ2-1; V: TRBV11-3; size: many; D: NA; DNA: TGTGCCAGCAGCTTGGAGGGAGAACTCAATGAGCAGTTCTTC; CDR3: CASSLEGELNEQFF
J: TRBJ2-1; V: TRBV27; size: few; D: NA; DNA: TGTGCCAGCAGTCCCTTACCCTCGACCGTCTACAATGAGCAGTTCTTC; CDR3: CASSPLPSTVYNEQFF
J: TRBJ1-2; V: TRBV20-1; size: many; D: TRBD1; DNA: TGCAGTGCTAGGGATAGGGGGCAGTATGGCTACACCTTC; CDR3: CSARDRGQYGYTF
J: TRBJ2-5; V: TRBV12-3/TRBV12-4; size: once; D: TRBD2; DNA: TGTGCCAGCAGTTTTGGCGGGGGGGCCCGGGAGACCCAGTACTTC; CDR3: CASSFGGGARETQYF
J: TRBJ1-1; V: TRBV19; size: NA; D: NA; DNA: TGTGCCAGTAGTATAGACGGAGCTCTGAACACTGAAGCTTTCTTT; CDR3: CASSIDGALNTEAFF
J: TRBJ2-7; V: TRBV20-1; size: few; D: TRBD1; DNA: TGCAGTGTCCAGGGACAGTCAAAAACTCTCTACGAGCAGTACTTC; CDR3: CSVQGQSKTLYEQYF
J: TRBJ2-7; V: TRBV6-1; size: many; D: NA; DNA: TGTGCCAGCAGTGAAGGGGAGTTCAACGAGCAGTACTTC; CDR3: CASSEGEFNEQYF
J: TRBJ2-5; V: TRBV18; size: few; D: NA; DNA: TGTGCCAGCTCACCGATGGAGAGGGGCGACGGTGAGACCCAGTACTTC; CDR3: CASSPMERGDGETQYF
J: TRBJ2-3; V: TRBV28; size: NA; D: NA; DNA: TGTGCCAGCAGTCCTCGGGACCGGGAAGCTCAGTATTTT; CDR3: CASSPRDREAQYF
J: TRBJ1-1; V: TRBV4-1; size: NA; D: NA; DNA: TGCGCCAGCAGCCAAGTCCCCAGGGGAGTGAACACTGAAGCTTTCTTT; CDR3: CASSQVPRGVNTEAFF
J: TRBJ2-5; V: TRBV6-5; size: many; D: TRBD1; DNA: TGTGCCAGCAGCTGGGGACAGGGGGCCCCCCAGTACTTC; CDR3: CASSWGQGAPQYF
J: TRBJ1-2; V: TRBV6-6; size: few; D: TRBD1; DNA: TGTGCCAGCAGTTACTCGTATCAGGGGGACTATGGCTACACCTTC; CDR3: CASSYSYQGDYGYTF
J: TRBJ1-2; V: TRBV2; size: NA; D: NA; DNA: TGTGCCAGCAGTGATGAGGGGAACTATGGCTACACCTTC; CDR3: CASSDEGNYGYTF
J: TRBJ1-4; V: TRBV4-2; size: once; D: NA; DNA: TGTGTCAGCAGCCAGGAGGACAGCGTGCTCAGTGAAAAACTGTTTTTT; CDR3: CVSSQEDSVLSEKLFF
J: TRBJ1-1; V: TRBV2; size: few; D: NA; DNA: TGTGCCAGCAGTGAAGCAGGAGGGATTGAAGCTTTCTTT; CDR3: CASSEAGGIEAFF
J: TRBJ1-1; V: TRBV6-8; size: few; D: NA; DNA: TGTGCCAGCAGGCGTATGAACACTGAAGCTTTCTTT; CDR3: CASRRMNTEAFF
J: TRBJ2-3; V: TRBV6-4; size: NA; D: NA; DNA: TGTGCCAGCCGAGGGGAGCCAGAGTATACGCAGTATTTT; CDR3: CASRGEPEYTQYF
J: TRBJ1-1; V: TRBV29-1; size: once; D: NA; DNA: TGCAGCGTTGAAGATAAGGTTCGAGTGGATGCTTTCTTT; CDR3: CSVEDKVRVDAFF
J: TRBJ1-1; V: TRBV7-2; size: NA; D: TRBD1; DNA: TGTGCCAGGAGCTTAGTGTCCGCACAGGGGGATGGAGCTTTCTTT; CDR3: CARSLVSAQGDGAFF
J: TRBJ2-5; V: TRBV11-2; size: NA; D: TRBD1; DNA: TGTGCCAGCAGCCTGACAGGGGCGGAGACCCAGTACTTC; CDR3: CASSLTGAETQYF
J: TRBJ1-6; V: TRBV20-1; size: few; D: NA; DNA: TGCAGTGCCTGCCCGGAGGGCTTCGGGTCACCCCTCCACTTT; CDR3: CSACPEGFGSPLHF
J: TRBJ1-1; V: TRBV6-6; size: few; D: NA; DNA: TGTGCCAGCAGTCAACAGGTCTCCATCACTGAAGCTTTCTTT; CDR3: CASSQQVSITEAFF
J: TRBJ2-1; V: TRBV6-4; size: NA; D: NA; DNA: TGTGCCAGCAGTGTGGATTCTGTCCGCACCTCCTACAATGAGCAGTTCTTC; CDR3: CASSVDSVRTSYNEQFF
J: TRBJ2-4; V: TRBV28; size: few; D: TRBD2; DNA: TGTGCCAGCAGTTTTGGTAGCGGGGCGAAAAACATTCAGTACTTC; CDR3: CASSFGSGAKNIQYF
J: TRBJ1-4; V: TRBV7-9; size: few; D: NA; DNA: TGTGCCAGCAGCTTGGAGGGAGAAAAACTGTTTTTT; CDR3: CASSLEGEKLFF
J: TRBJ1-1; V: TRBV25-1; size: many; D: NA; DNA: TGTGCCAGCAGTGAATATTTCAGGGAGAACACTGAAGCTTTCTTT; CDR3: CASSEYFRENTEAFF
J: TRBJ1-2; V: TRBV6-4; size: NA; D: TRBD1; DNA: TGTGCCAGCAGCGAGGACAGGGGAAGAGGCTACACCTTC; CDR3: CASSEDRGRGYTF
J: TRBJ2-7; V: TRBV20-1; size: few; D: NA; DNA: TGCAGTGCTAGACGGGACGGAGATTACGAGCAGTACTTC; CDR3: CSARRDGDYEQYF
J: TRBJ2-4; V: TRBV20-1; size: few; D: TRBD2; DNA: TGCAGTGCTAGAGATTCAGGAGCGGGGGGGCGTTTAACCAAAAACATTCAGTACTTC; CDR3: CSARDSGAGGRLTKNIQYF
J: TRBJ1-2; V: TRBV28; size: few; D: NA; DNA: TGTGCCAGCAGTTTTTTTGGGGCCGCGAGAGGCTACACCTTC; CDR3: CASSFFGAARGYTF
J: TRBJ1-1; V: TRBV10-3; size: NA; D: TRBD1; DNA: TGTGCCATCGGCGGGACAGACTTTGAAGCTTTCTTT; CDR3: CAIGGTDFEAFF
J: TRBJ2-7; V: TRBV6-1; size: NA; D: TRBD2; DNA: TGTGCCAGCAGTGAAGCGAGGACTAGCGGGAGGACAAGGTACGAGCAGTACTTC; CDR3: CASSEARTSGRTRYEQYF